This T cell receptor beta chain comes out of a study of T cells after posttransplantation cyclophosphamide. Notes on the study in general: Recipient CMV seropositivity and CMV reactivation strongly tracked TRB clonality. TRB overlap between skin or GI tissue T cells and blood was limited. Donor-recipient repertoire similarity was low at 1-2 months, rising over year one.

The repertoire was sequenced with immunoSEQ multiplex PCR; TCRdb's copy has only in-frame clones and lacks some. The sample lists around 13,000 clones, around 86% seen once, with roughly 0.91% in the top ten. A note on this clone: Its specificity is unknown.

The related graft donor's blood sample was taken on the day of bone marrow donation. From germline, CDR1 is WNHNN and CDR2 SYGVQD (reference sequence). The CDR3 covers 14 residues. V shed 6 bases and J shed 2 bases, with 12 bases lying between them. The TCR sequence derives from a man between 45 and 60 years old in good health, CMV-negative, and a related stem cell transplant donor. The rearrangement uses TRBV10-1 and TRBJ2-3; perhaps TRBD2 as D (6 bases). Sample: memory CD4+ T cells sorted from PBMCs. CDR3 region: CASSERVNTDTQYF. The CDR3 coding sequence is TGCGCCAGCAGCGAGCGGGTTAACACAGATACGCAGTATTTT.